The clone carrying this TCR beta chain was counted only a few times. This specimen comes from a study of patients and donors after allogeneic stem cell transplantation. TCRdb re-called the RT-PCR reads through MiXCR, storing one row per CDR3 protein. The table has about 7,100 distinct CDR3 sequences, 10% to 15% seen once; the top ten hold around 50%. Germline lookup yields CDR1 SGHNT and CDR2 YYREEE (reference sequence). The V and J ends lost 3 bases and 2 bases respectively, with 12 bases between them. The CDR3 loop spans 15 amino acids. The chain couples TRBV5-4 to TRBJ1-5, with a possible D match to TRBD1 (5 bases). This clonotype was obtained from a human donor who was either an allogeneic HSCT recipient or a stem cell or donor lymphocyte infusion donor (not recorded which). It is not recorded whose cells these are; they may come from a transplant donor. The source material was blood, either unsorted or a sorted T cell fraction (not recorded which). The DNA for the CDR3 is TGTGCCAGCAGCTGGGACCCTTCGGGCAATCAGCCCCAGCATTTT. Translation gives CASSWDPSGNQPQHF. The full variable domain, its missing parts supplied by reference TRBV5-4 and TRBJ1-5, is ETGVTQSPTHLIKTRGQQVTLRCSSQSGHNTVSWYQQALGQGPQFIFQYYREEENGRGNFPPRFSGLQFPNYSSELNVNALELDDSALYLCASSWDPSGNQPQHFGDGTRLSIL.